These 26 T cell receptor beta chains came from one sample sequenced in a study of T cell responses to AZD1222 COVID-19 vaccine. Sequenced by immunoSEQ multiplex PCR; TCRdb stores in-frame clones only, minus some. The sample contains about 84,000 clones, approximately 85% of which appear only once. Specimen: peripheral blood, collected 28 days after the second AZD1222 dose. The source is an adult who received the AZD1222 COVID-19 vaccine.

In this sample, this clone turned up a few times. The chain is built from TRBV15 and TRBJ1-2, with D possibly matching TRBD1 (5 bases). The V gene lost 0 bases and the J gene lost 7 bases, with 18 bases spanning the gap. Germline loops: CDR1 LNHNV, CDR2 YYDKDF (reference sequence). This CDR3 spans 16 amino acids. The CDR3 is CATSRDPGLLGAGYTF. CDR3 DNA sequence: TGTGCCACCAGCAGAGATCCCGGTCTCCTTGGGGCTGGCTACACCTTC.

This clone was seen more than once but under ten times. This rearrangement joins TRBV11-3 to TRBJ1-1, with no clear D. V shed 0 bases and J shed 1 base, with 9 bases lying between them. This CDR3 is 15 amino acids long. CDR1 and CDR2 (germline): SGHNT, YENEEA. CDR3 sequence reads: CASSLDRPANTEAFF. The CDR3 nucleotides are TGTGCCAGCAGCTTAGATCGCCCAGCGAACACTGAAGCTTTCTTT.

The sample holds one count of this clone. The genes are TRBV3-1 (or the pseudogene TRBV3-2) and TRBJ2-3; no clear D. This CDR3 spans 15 amino acids. Trimming took 2 bases from V and 0 from J, leaving 9 bases between them. Germline CDR1 is LGHDT and CDR2 is YNNKEL (reference sequence). The CDR3: CASSQITASTDTQYF. DNA of the CDR3: TGTGCCAGCAGCCAAATCACAGCTAGCACAGATACGCAGTATTTT.

This chain links TRBV4-1 with TRBJ1-4; 7 positions match TRBD1. Unmatched junction bases numbered 11, after V lost 4 bases and J lost 3 bases. This CDR3 has 17 residues. CDR1 and CDR2 (germline): MGHRA, YSYEKL. In nucleotides, the CDR3 is TGCGCCAGCAGCCCCGACGTCGACAGGGTGGCTAATGAAAAACTGTTTTTT. This codes for CASSPDVDRVANEKLFF.

The CDR3 is CASSPLLNTEAFF. CDR3 nucleotide sequence: TGTGCCAGCTCACCCCTTTTGAACACTGAAGCTTTCTTT. The chain has TRBV18 and TRBJ1-1, with no clear D. V was trimmed by 3 bases and J by 0 bases, leaving 5 bases between them. CDR3 length: 13 residues. The germline V gene has CDR1 KGHSH and CDR2 LQKENI. Full variable domain (missing parts from reference TRBV18 and TRBJ1-1): NAGVMQNPRHLVRRRGQEARLRCSPMKGHSHVYWYRQLPEEGLKFMVYLQKENIIDESGMPKERFSAEFPKEGPSILRIQQVVRGDSAAYFCASSPLLNTEAFFGQGTRLTVV.

V is TRBV5-6 and J is TRBJ1-2, with 7 bases that match TRBD1. Trimming took 3 bases from V and 0 from J; bases not matched to a gene: 2. CDR3 length equals 14 residues. Germline-derived CDR1 and CDR2 are SGHDT and YYEEEE. The CDR3 nucleotides are TGTGCCAGCAGCTGGGGACAGCCTAACTATGGCTACACCTTC. Residues: CASSWGQPNYGYTF.

The chain combines TRBV14 with TRBJ2-1; D is unclear. The V gene lost 1 base and the J gene lost 5 bases, with 9 bases spanning the gap. The germline V gene encodes CDR1 SGHDN and CDR2 FVKESK. There are 14 residues in the CDR3. In DNA form, the CDR3 reads TGTGCCAGCAGCCAAGGGGCTGGAAACAATGAGCAGTTCTTC. Translating gives CASSQGAGNNEQFF.

This clone was seen a single time. The V gene is TRBV12-3 or TRBV12-4, the J gene TRBJ2-7, with D possibly matching TRBD2 (6 bases). The CDR3 length is 13 residues. The germline V and J ends were trimmed by 4 bases and 7 bases, with 14 bases remaining between them. The CDR3 DNA reads TGTGCCAGCAGTTCGGACTATTCGAGGGAGCAGTACTTC. Its protein product is CASSSDYSREQYF.

The chain joins TRBV12-5 to TRBJ1-1; 8 bases map to TRBD1. From germline, CDR1 is LGHNT and CDR2 FRNRAP. The CDR3 has 14 amino acids. V was clipped by 5 bases and J by 4 bases; unmatched bases: 6. The CDR3 is CASGDRGRGTEAFF. DNA for the CDR3: TGTGCTAGTGGTGACAGGGGACGTGGCACTGAAGCTTTCTTT.

The chain combines TRBV11-1 with TRBJ2-1; D remains ambiguous. Germline CDR1 and CDR2: SGHAT and FQDESV (reference sequence). This CDR3 is 11 amino acids long. Trimming pared 7 bases from V and 6 bases from J, leaving 7 bases between. The CDR3 bases are TGTGCCAGCACCCATTCCAATGAGCAGTTCTTC. Translating gives CASTHSNEQFF. The variable domain in full, with the rest retrieved from reference TRBV11-1 and TRBJ2-1, is EAEVAQSPRYKITEKSQAVAFWCDPISGHATLYWYRQILGQGPELLVQFQDESVVDDSQLPKDRFSAERLKGVDSTLKIQPAELGDSAMYLCASTHSNEQFFGPGTRLTVL.

V and J are TRBV2 and TRBJ2-5; 9 bases are shared with TRBD2. With 5 bases clipped from V and 4 bases from J, the junction kept 8 bases outside the gene matches. This CDR3 comprises 15 residues. Germline-derived CDR1 and CDR2 are SNHLY and FYNNEI. The DNA for the CDR3 is TGTGCCAGCAGTCCCCCGGCGGGGGGGCTAGAGACCCAGTACTTC. Its protein is CASSPPAGGLETQYF.

The J gene is TRBJ2-7, the V gene TRBV14; the D gene is possibly TRBD2 (6 bases). The CDR3 is made up of 14 amino acids. Germline V gives CDR1 SGHDN, CDR2 FVKESK. The V gene lost 3 bases and the J gene lost 3 bases, with 12 bases spanning the gap. CDR3 protein: CASSHSLAGYEQYF. The CDR3 DNA reads TGTGCCAGCAGCCATTCACTAGCCGGCTACGAGCAGTACTTC.

V usage is TRBV24-1 and J usage is TRBJ2-7; 11 nucleotides align to TRBD2. Unmatched junction bases numbered 14, after V lost 5 bases and J lost 0 bases. The CDR3 has 19 residues. Germline-derived CDR1 and CDR2 are KGHDR and SFDVKD. Here the CDR3 DNA reads TGTGCCACCAGTGCTAGCCCTGGGACTAGCGGTCGGAGCTCCTACGAGCAGTACTTC. Protein sequence: CATSASPGTSGRSSYEQYF.

Only one count was recorded for this clone. V and J are TRBV3-1 (or the pseudogene TRBV3-2) and TRBJ1-1; D unresolved. The CDR3 runs 13 residues. V lost 6 bases, J lost 1 base, and 9 bases lay in between. CDR1 LGHDT and CDR2 YNNKEL come from the germline V gene (reference sequence). The chain's CDR3 is CASRTRRNTEAFF. In nucleotides, the CDR3 is TGTGCCAGCAGAACGAGGCGGAACACTGAAGCTTTCTTT.

This rearrangement joins TRBV11-2 to TRBJ1-3; TRBD1 might be the D (6 bases). Germline V gene data show CDR1 as SGHAT and CDR2 as FQNNGV. Trimming pared 1 base from V and 0 bases from J, leaving 7 bases between. This CDR3 has 15 residues. The CDR3 nucleotides are TGTGCCAGCAGCTTAGTAGGGGGCTCTGGAAACACCATATATTTT. This translates into CASSLVGGSGNTIYF. Based on the CDR3 plus reference TRBV11-2 and TRBJ1-3, the full variable domain is EAGVAQSPRYKIIEKRQSVAFWCNPISGHATLYWYQQILGQGPKLLIQFQNNGVVDDSQLPKDRFSAERLKGVDSTLKIQPAKLEDSAVYLCASSLVGGSGNTIYFGEGSWLTVV.

This clone has a single count. This sequence joins TRBV6-6 and TRBJ1-4; D unresolved. CDR3 size: 12 residues. V was clipped by 8 bases and J by 5 bases, with 9 bases between them. CDR1 is MNHNY, CDR2 SVGAGI, per germline (reference sequence). Here the CDR3 DNA reads TGTGCCAGCGGTCCGGGGAATGAAAAACTGTTTTTT. As protein: CASGPGNEKLFF.

This clone is labeled medium-sized (0.01 to 0.1%). The chain employs TRBV11-2 and TRBJ2-1; TRBD2 matches 7 bases. The V gene end was trimmed by 1 base and the J gene end by 8 bases; junction bases not matched to a gene: 8. From germline, CDR1 is SGHAT and CDR2 FQNNGV. CDR3 length equals 15 residues. The CDR3 region is CASSLVGGSSHEQFF. In DNA, the CDR3 is TGTGCCAGCAGCTTAGTAGGCGGGAGCTCCCATGAGCAGTTCTTC.

This clone was seen only a few times. The rearrangement links TRBV3-1 (or the pseudogene TRBV3-2) to TRBJ1-5; unclear D gene. Deletions cut 0 bases from V and 6 bases from J, with 6 bases between. This CDR3 spans 13 amino acids. The V gene's germline CDR1 is LGHDT and CDR2 YNNKEL (reference sequence). The CDR3 sequence is CASSQDLAQPQHF. CDR3 DNA sequence: TGTGCCAGCAGCCAAGATCTAGCTCAGCCCCAGCATTTT.

This clone was observed once. V usage is TRBV29-1 and J usage is TRBJ2-7, with 8 bases identical to TRBD2. The V and J ends lost 6 bases and 1 base, in that order; junction bases with no gene match: 8. CDR1 is SQVTM, CDR2 ANQGSEA, per germline. CDR3 size: 14 residues. This chain's CDR3 is CSVLFERGSYEQYF. The CDR3 DNA is TGCAGCGTCCTTTTCGAGCGGGGGTCCTACGAGCAGTACTTC.

The chain carries TRBV6-2 or TRBV6-3 and TRBJ2-7, with TRBD1 matching 7 bases. The V segment lost 2 bases and the J segment 8 bases; nucleotides outside the gene matches: 3. Germline CDR1 reads MNHEY; CDR2 reads SVGEGT. The CDR3 has 12 amino acids. The CDR3 sequence: CASSYPGQQQYF. The CDR3 coding sequence is TGTGCCAGCAGTTACCCGGGACAGCAGCAGTACTTC.

V usage is TRBV7-8 and J usage is TRBJ2-7; TRBD1 matches at 10 bases. Per germline, CDR1 SGHVS and CDR2 FQNEAQ. The CDR3 is 14 residues long. The ends lost 5 bases at V and 3 bases at J; junction bases unmatched: 4. The CDR3 coding sequence is TGTGCCAGCAGCAGGGGACAGGGGAACTACGAGCAGTACGTC. Residues: CASSRGQGNYEQYV.

The chain uses TRBV6-2 or TRBV6-3 and TRBJ1-2; the D gene is possibly TRBD1 (6 bases). The V and J ends lost 4 bases and 2 bases respectively, with 11 bases between them. This CDR3 comprises 14 residues. Germline lookup yields CDR1 MNHEY and CDR2 SVGEGT. CDR3 nucleotide sequence: TGTGCCAGCAGTTTCCGGGACACCAACTATGGCTACACCTTC. Translated, it gives CASSFRDTNYGYTF.

The CDR3 loop is CASGDRDLSGNTIYF. The DNA for the CDR3 is TGTGCCAGTGGGGACAGGGACCTCTCTGGAAACACCATATATTTT. This chain uses TRBV19 with TRBJ1-3; 9 nucleotides align to TRBD1. The CDR3 is made up of 15 amino acids. The V gene's germline CDR1 is LNHDA and CDR2 SQIVND (reference sequence). Trimming at V came to 8 bases and at J to 0 bases, leaving 5 bases not matched to a gene. The full variable domain, its missing parts supplied by reference TRBV19 and TRBJ1-3, is DGGITQSPKYLFRKEGQNVTLSCEQNLNHDAMYWYRQDPGQGLRLIYYSQIVNDFQKGDIAEGYSVSREKKESFPLTVTSAQKNPTAFYLCASGDRDLSGNTIYFGEGSWLTVV.

The chain recombines TRBV6-1 with TRBJ2-5; D is undetermined. The CDR3 covers 16 residues. The V gene lost 3 bases and the J gene lost 1 base, with 15 bases spanning the gap. CDR1 and CDR2 from the germline V gene are MNHNS and SASEGT. The CDR3 loop reads CASSDRFIRVQETQYF. DNA of the CDR3: TGTGCCAGCAGTGACCGGTTCATAAGGGTCCAAGAGACCCAGTACTTC.

This chain links TRBV5-1 with TRBJ1-1; 7 bases are a match to TRBD1. V lost 4 bases and J lost 7; bases outside the gene matches: 7. CDR3 length: 13 residues. Germline values: CDR1 SGHRS, CDR2 YFSETQ. DNA for the CDR3: TGCGCCAGCAGCCAGGGACAGACCCTTGAAGCTTTCTTT. This codes for CASSQGQTLEAFF.

This chain joins TRBV5-6 and TRBJ2-7; a possible D gene is TRBD1 (6 bases). V lost 4 bases to trimming and J lost 2 bases, with 13 bases between them. Germline CDR1 is SGHDT and CDR2 is YYEEEE. The CDR3 loop spans 14 amino acids. The CDR3 spells CASSTWTDTYEQYF. CDR3 coding DNA: TGTGCCAGCAGCACCTGGACAGACACCTACGAGCAGTACTTC. The full variable domain, with the rest looked up from reference TRBV5-6 and TRBJ2-7, is DAGVTQSPTHLIKTRGQQVTLRCSPKSGHDTVSWYQQALGQGPQFIFQYYEEEERQRGNFPDRFSGHQFPNYSSELNVNALLLGDSALYLCASSTWTDTYEQYFGPGTRLTVT.